This T cell receptor beta chain derives from a study of T cells in Graves' hyperthyroidism and ophthalmopathy. Study details: Specimen type is peripheral blood, collected at initial diagnosis prior to any treatment. Study conclusions and caveats: With a median lead of approximately 6.4 months before onset, the model predicted ophthalmopathy.

Germline V gives CDR1 SGHVS, CDR2 FNYEAQ. CDR3 length: 15 amino acids. The V end was cut by 1 base, the J end by 8 bases, with 17 bases between. Amplified TCR beta CDR3 regions derived from RNA transcripts. A first-round RT-PCR of the TCR CDR3 used the HTBI primer set. TCRdb re-called the multiplex PCR reads with MiXCR, one entry per CDR3 protein. The table lists a few hundred thousand distinct CDR3 sequences, around 21% of them singletons. Fresh peripheral blood, under 13 ml, was the source of the PBMCs. This clonotype came up many times. Its antigen remains unidentified. The sequenced sample was blood. V gene TRBV7-6 combines with J gene TRBJ1-1; D is perhaps TRBD1 (5 bases). This sequence originates from a man in his late teens or twenties with Graves' hyperthyroidism. For the CDR3, the DNA is TGTGCCAGCAGCTTAGTCTCGGACTGGGGCAGCGAAGCTTTCTTT. This codes for CASSLVSDWGSEAFF.